One and the same sample provided the 30 T cell receptor beta chains below, sequenced in a study of early T cells in non-severe SARS-CoV-2 infection. One entry per CDR3 protein results from TCRdb running MiXCR on the 5' RACE reads. The table lists fewer than 40,000 distinct CDR3 sequences, 5.7% of them singletons. The sample was whole blood. The receptors here all came from an adult who was a healthcare worker with PCR-confirmed SARS-CoV-2 infection or an uninfected control (not recorded which).

This clonotype is medium-sized by share. The chain is built from TRBV5-6 and TRBJ2-1; TRBD2 matches at 9 bases. Germline CDR1 reads SGHDT; CDR2 reads YYEEEE. The V segment lost 4 bases and the J segment 0 bases; nucleotides outside the gene matches: 5. The CDR3 runs to 16 residues. CDR3 nucleotides: TGTGCCAGCAGCCGTAGCGGGAGAGTCTCCTACAATGAGCAGTTCTTC. Translation gives CASSRSGRVSYNEQFF.

In this sample, this clonotype turned up many times. V usage is TRBV4-1 and J usage is TRBJ1-1; 8 nucleotides match TRBD1. Per the germline V gene, CDR1 is MGHRA and CDR2 is YSYEKL. The CDR3 covers 14 residues. V lost 4 bases to trimming and J lost 2 bases; unmatched junction nucleotides: 3. The CDR3 region is CASSLQGANTEAFF. CDR3 DNA sequence: TGCGCCAGCAGCCTGCAGGGGGCTAACACTGAAGCTTTCTTT.

A few counts support this clonotype. V and J are TRBV20-1 and TRBJ1-1; no clear D gene. Trimming removed 3 bases at V and 6 bases at J, with 17 bases between. Per the germline V gene, CDR1 is DFQATT and CDR2 is SNEGSKA (reference sequence). CDR3 length: 14 amino acids. The CDR3 sequence: CSASFSAGWAEAFF. The CDR3 DNA follows: TGCAGTGCTAGCTTTTCCGCCGGGTGGGCTGAAGCTTTCTTT.

There are a few counts of this clonotype. The chain combines TRBV20-1 with TRBJ1-6, with TRBD1 identical over 7 bases. The CDR3 is 15 amino acids. The V gene end was trimmed by 3 bases and the J gene end by 8 bases; junction bases not matched to a gene: 10. The V gene's germline CDR1 is DFQATT and CDR2 SNEGSKA (reference sequence). The DNA for the CDR3 is TGCAGTGCTAGCTCCGGGACAGATGGGCATTCACCCCTCCACTTT. This encodes CSASSGTDGHSPLHF.

The chain combines TRBV4-1 with TRBJ1-2, with a weak D call TRBD1 (6 bases). Germline assignment: CDR1 MGHRA and CDR2 YSYEKL. V shed 0 bases and J shed 1 base, with 9 bases lying between them. The CDR3 is made up of 15 amino acids. In DNA form, the CDR3 reads TGCGCCAGCAGCCAAGATCAGGGGAATAACTATGGCTACACCTTC. Translating it yields CASSQDQGNNYGYTF.

The table lists this clonotype with a few counts. This may stem from a read error, because a much larger clone lies one nucleotide away. The genes are TRBV6-6 and TRBJ1-5; D uncertain. The CDR3 is 13 amino acids. Per the germline V gene, CDR1 is MNHNY and CDR2 is SVGAGI (reference sequence). CDR3 coding DNA: TGTGCCAGCAGTTTACATTCCAATCAGCCCCAGCGTTTT. Amino acids: CASSLHSNQPQRF.

This clonotype was found many times. The genes are TRBV29-1 and TRBJ1-1; tentatively, D is TRBD1 (5 bases). The CDR3 has 12 residues. Germline V gene lookup returns CDR1 SQVTM and CDR2 ANQGSEA. Trimming removed 6 bases from V and 3 bases from J, with 11 bases in between. CDR3: CSVSVGDTEAFF. CDR3 nucleotide sequence: TGCAGCGTGTCCGTAGGGGACACTGAAGCTTTCTTT. The full variable domain, in which reference TRBV29-1 and TRBJ1-1 provide the parts outside the CDR3, is SAVISQKPSRDICQRGTSLTIQCQVDSQVTMMFWYRQQPGQSLTLIATANQGSEATYESGFVIDKFPISRPNLTFSTLTVSNMSPEDSSIYLCSVSVGDTEAFFGQGTRLTVV.

This clonotype appeared many times. The genes are TRBV10-3 and TRBJ2-5, with a possible D match to TRBD2 (6 bases). This CDR3 has 13 residues. The V end lost 10 bases, the J end lost 2 bases, and 14 bases lay between the germline ends. The germline V gene encodes CDR1 ENHRY and CDR2 SYGVKD. The CDR3 sequence: CATAGPQQETQYF. The CDR3 DNA reads TGTGCCACCGCGGGACCGCAACAAGAGACCCAGTACTTC.

This clonotype was counted many times. The chain has TRBV3-1 and TRBJ1-1; possibly TRBD1 for D (6 bases). The germline V gene has CDR1 LGHDT and CDR2 YNNKEL (reference sequence). The V and J ends lost 4 bases and 1 base respectively, with 10 bases between them. CDR3 length: 14 amino acids. CDR3 region: CASSPLTGNTEAFF. CDR3 DNA sequence: TGTGCCAGCAGCCCCCTGACAGGGAACACTGAAGCTTTCTTT.

This clonotype was detected many times. The chain recombines TRBV2 with TRBJ2-7; TRBD2 agrees at 7 bases. The V gene end was trimmed by 4 bases and the J gene end by 7 bases; junction bases not matched to a gene: 4. The CDR3 loop spans 12 amino acids. The germline V gene encodes CDR1 SNHLY and CDR2 FYNNEI. The CDR3 spells CASSGEGKEQYF. CDR3 DNA: TGTGCCAGCAGTGGGGAGGGGAAGGAGCAGTACTTC.

This chain joins TRBV30 and TRBJ1-1; the match to TRBD1 covers 8 bases. The CDR3 consists of 12 residues. The J segment lost 8 bases and the V segment lost 3 bases, leaving 5 bases of the junction unmatched. Germline CDR1 and CDR2: GTSNPN and SVGIG (reference sequence). The CDR3: CAWRGWTGEAFF. The DNA for the CDR3 is TGTGCCTGGAGGGGATGGACAGGGGAAGCTTTCTTT.

At least ten counts were recorded for this clonotype. The rearrangement links TRBV4-1 to TRBJ2-7; a possible D gene is TRBD2 (5 bases). Trimming left V 5 bases short and J 5 bases short, with 19 bases between. This CDR3 has 15 amino acids. CDR1 is MGHRA, CDR2 YSYEKL, per germline. CDR3 coding DNA: TGCGCCAGCAGCTATCCAGCGGCACGGACCAACGAGCAGTACTTC. It is translated as CASSYPAARTNEQYF.

This clonotype has ten or more counts. The rearrangement links TRBV20-1 to TRBJ1-1, with no clear D. CDR3 size: 16 residues. Trimming took off 0 bases at V and 1 base at J, with 15 bases between the two ends. Germline values: CDR1 DFQATT, CDR2 SNEGSKA (reference sequence). The CDR3 sequence: CSARDPRRAANTEAFF. The CDR3, as DNA: TGCAGTGCTAGAGATCCGAGGCGCGCAGCGAACACTGAAGCTTTCTTT.

The chain recombines TRBV7-3 with TRBJ2-3; a possible D gene is TRBD2 (6 bases). The CDR3 extends over 16 amino acids. V was pared by 5 bases and J by 5 bases, with 20 bases between. Germline V CDR1 and CDR2: SGHTA, FQGTGA. DNA of the CDR3: TGTGCCAGCAGCCGGGGGACTGATACATTGGGAGATACGCAGTATTTT. This translates into CASSRGTDTLGDTQYF.

This clonotype came up many times. The V gene is TRBV5-1, the J gene TRBJ2-2; maybe TRBD2 (6 bases). V lost 0 bases and J lost 3, with 9 bases in between. Germline assignment: CDR1 SGHRS and CDR2 YFSETQ. This CDR3 spans 15 amino acids. The CDR3 is CASSLDGRDTGELFF. CDR3 bases: TGCGCCAGCAGCTTGGACGGGAGAGACACCGGGGAGCTGTTTTTT.

At least ten counts were recorded for this clonotype. The chain combines TRBV11-2 with TRBJ1-4, with D possibly TRBD1 on 6 matching bases. Trimming pared 5 bases from V and 8 bases from J, leaving 18 bases between. This CDR3 contains 15 residues. In germline, CDR1 is SGHAT, CDR2 FQNNGV. The CDR3 here is CASSPRTRGPEKLFF. CDR3 bases: TGTGCCAGCAGCCCTCGTACCAGGGGACCCGAAAAACTGTTTTTT.

This clonotype was observed a few times. The J gene is TRBJ1-5, the V gene TRBV6-5; D unresolved. Germline V gene lookup returns CDR1 MNHEY and CDR2 SVGAGI. Trimming shortened V by 2 bases and J by 5 bases, and 13 bases separated the two germline ends. The CDR3 has 15 residues. CDR3 sequence reads: CASSYRHGRDQPQHF. CDR3 bases: TGTGCCAGCAGTTACCGGCACGGGCGGGATCAGCCCCAGCATTTT.

There are many counts of this clonotype. The chain's CDR3 is CASSAGTLSRDTQYF. The CDR3 DNA follows: TGTGCCAGCAGCGCCGGGACTCTCTCTCGAGATACGCAGTATTTT. J is TRBJ2-3 and V is TRBV7-9; possible D gene TRBD2, 6 bases. The CDR3 is 15 amino acids. Germline CDR1 is SEHNR and CDR2 is FQNEAQ (reference sequence). V lost 5 bases and J lost 5, with 17 bases in between.

This clonotype was seen at least ten times. The chain couples TRBV25-1 to TRBJ1-2; maybe TRBD1 (6 bases). The germline CDR1 and CDR2 sequences are MGHDK and SYGVNS. The CDR3 is made up of 15 amino acids. Trimming removed 2 bases from V and 4 bases from J, with 14 bases in between. The CDR3 spells CASSENRVTGYGYTF. The CDR3 DNA reads TGTGCCAGCAGTGAAAACAGGGTAACGGGCTATGGCTACACCTTC.

This clonotype was observed a handful of times. The chain is built from TRBV2 and TRBJ1-5; D uncertain. Germline V CDR1 and CDR2: SNHLY, FYNNEI. This CDR3 has 13 amino acids. V was shortened by 4 bases and J by 6 bases, with 10 bases between the two germline ends. The CDR3 is CASSADEAQPQHF. CDR3 sequence (DNA): TGTGCCAGCAGTGCGGACGAAGCTCAGCCCCAGCATTTT. Complete variable domain (other parts from reference TRBV2 and TRBJ1-5): EPEVTQTPSHQVTQMGQEVILRCVPISNHLYFYWYRQILGQKVEFLVSFYNNEISEKSEIFDDQFSVERPDGSNFTLKIRSTKLEDSAMYFCASSADEAQPQHFGDGTRLSIL.

This clonotype was observed many times. The V gene is TRBV6-4, the J gene TRBJ2-2; 7 nucleotides line up with TRBD1. The V segment lost 2 bases and the J segment 5 bases; nucleotides outside the gene matches: 2. The CDR3 length is 14 residues. Germline V lookup: CDR1 MRHNA, CDR2 SNTAGT. As DNA, the CDR3 is TGTGCCAGCAGTGACACGGACAGGACCGGGGAGCTGTTTTTT. Protein product: CASSDTDRTGELFF.

The gene calls are TRBV7-9 and TRBJ2-7; D perhaps matches TRBD2 (6 bases). This CDR3 comprises 15 residues. Germline V gene lookup returns CDR1 SEHNR and CDR2 FQNEAQ (reference sequence). Trimming took off 5 bases at V and 0 bases at J, with 14 bases between the two ends. The CDR3: CASSPPPSVSYEQYF. Written as DNA, the CDR3 is TGTGCCAGCAGCCCTCCACCTAGCGTCTCCTACGAGCAGTACTTC.

This clonotype was seen a few times. The chain joins TRBV9 to TRBJ2-1; possible D gene TRBD1, 5 bases. The CDR3 totals 16 residues. Germline CDR1 reads SGDLS; CDR2 reads YYNGEE. Trimming shortened V by 3 bases and J by 2 bases, and 15 bases separated the two germline ends. The CDR3 DNA sequence: TGTGCCAGCAGCGCCCCTGAAGGGGCTCCCTACAATGAGCAGTTCTTC. It is translated as CASSAPEGAPYNEQFF.

This clonotype has at least ten counts. This chain uses TRBV27 with TRBJ2-1; maybe TRBD2 (5 bases). V was shortened by 2 bases and J by 3 bases, with 14 bases between the two germline ends. Germline CDR1 reads MNHEY; CDR2 reads SMNVEV (reference sequence). This CDR3 spans 16 amino acids. CDR3 nucleotide sequence: TGTGCCAGCAGTTTACGTGAGGGCGCGGGCTACAATGAGCAGTTCTTC. Translation: CASSLREGAGYNEQFF.

This clonotype was seen many times. The V gene is TRBV20-1, the J gene TRBJ2-3; D perhaps matches TRBD2 (6 bases). V lost 7 bases and J 2 bases, leaving 13 bases between the germline ends. CDR3 length equals 13 residues. Germline V gene data show CDR1 as DFQATT and CDR2 as SNEGSKA (reference sequence). The CDR3 DNA sequence: TGCAGTGTCCTGCGGGACCCCACAGATACGCAGTATTTT. Translation gives CSVLRDPTDTQYF.

This clonotype was detected ten times or more. The genes are TRBV6-1 and TRBJ2-5; 8 bases map to TRBD1. The CDR3 covers 18 residues. V lost 7 bases and J lost 5; bases outside the gene matches: 21. Germline loops: CDR1 MNHNS, CDR2 SASEGT. Here the CDR3 reads CASTTSQLRGRIVETQYF. Here the CDR3 DNA reads TGTGCCAGCACTACCTCCCAACTCAGGGGGCGAATTGTCGAGACCCAGTACTTC.

The chain employs TRBV9 and TRBJ2-3; the match to TRBD1 covers 9 bases. Germline CDR1 SGDLS, CDR2 YYNGEE. CDR3 length equals 16 residues. V trimming: 4 bases; J trimming: 0 bases; junction bases outside the gene matches: 6. CDR3 amino acids: CASSPRQGVSTDTQYF. In DNA form, the CDR3 reads TGTGCCAGCAGCCCGCGACAGGGGGTTAGCACAGATACGCAGTATTTT. Together with reference TRBV9 and TRBJ2-3, the CDR3 gives the full variable domain: DSGVTQTPKHLITATGQRVTLRCSPRSGDLSVYWYQQSLDQGLQFLIQYYNGEERAKGNILERFSAQQFPDLHSELNLSSLELGDSALYFCASSPRQGVSTDTQYFGPGTRLTVL.

This clonotype was picked up many times. CDR3 sequence (DNA): TGCGCCAGCAGCCAACGGGCTTACACCGGGGAGCTGTTTTTT. This encodes CASSQRAYTGELFF. This chain connects TRBV4-1 to TRBJ2-2; D is ambiguous. Looked up from germline, CDR1 is MGHRA and CDR2 is YSYEKL. V lost 2 bases and J 3 bases, leaving 7 bases between the germline ends. The CDR3 is made up of 14 amino acids.

This clonotype was counted many times. The rearrangement joins TRBV10-2 to TRBJ2-5; D not certain. This CDR3 region has 13 residues. The germline V gene has CDR1 WSHSY and CDR2 SAAADI. Trimming removed 3 bases from V and 7 bases from J, with 12 bases in between. The CDR3 region has the DNA TGCGCCAGCAGTGAAAGTGGCCCTGGGACCCAGTACTTC. The encoded protein is CASSESGPGTQYF.

This clonotype was recorded a few times. The chain couples TRBV2 to TRBJ2-5; no clear D. V was trimmed by 2 bases and J by 6 bases, leaving 4 bases between them. Germline V CDR1 and CDR2: SNHLY, FYNNEI. The CDR3 is made up of 11 amino acids. Here the CDR3 DNA reads TGTGCCAGCAGTGAACTACAGACCCAGTACTTC. This gives the protein CASSELQTQYF.